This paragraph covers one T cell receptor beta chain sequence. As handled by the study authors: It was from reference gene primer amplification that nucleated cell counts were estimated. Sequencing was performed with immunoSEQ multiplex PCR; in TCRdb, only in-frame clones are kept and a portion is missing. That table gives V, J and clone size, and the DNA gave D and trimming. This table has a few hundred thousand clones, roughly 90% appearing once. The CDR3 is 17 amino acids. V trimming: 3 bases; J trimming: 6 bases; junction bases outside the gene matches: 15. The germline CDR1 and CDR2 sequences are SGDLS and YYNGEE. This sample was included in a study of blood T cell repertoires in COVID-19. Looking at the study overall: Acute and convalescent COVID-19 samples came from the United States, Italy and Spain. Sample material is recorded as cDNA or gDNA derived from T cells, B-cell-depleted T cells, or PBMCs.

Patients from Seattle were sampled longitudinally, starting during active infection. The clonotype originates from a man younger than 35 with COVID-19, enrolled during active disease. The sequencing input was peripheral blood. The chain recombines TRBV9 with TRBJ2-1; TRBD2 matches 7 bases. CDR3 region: CASSGSLAEESVNEQFF. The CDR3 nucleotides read TGTGCCAGCAGCGGATCTCTAGCGGAGGAAAGTGTCAATGAGCAGTTCTTC.